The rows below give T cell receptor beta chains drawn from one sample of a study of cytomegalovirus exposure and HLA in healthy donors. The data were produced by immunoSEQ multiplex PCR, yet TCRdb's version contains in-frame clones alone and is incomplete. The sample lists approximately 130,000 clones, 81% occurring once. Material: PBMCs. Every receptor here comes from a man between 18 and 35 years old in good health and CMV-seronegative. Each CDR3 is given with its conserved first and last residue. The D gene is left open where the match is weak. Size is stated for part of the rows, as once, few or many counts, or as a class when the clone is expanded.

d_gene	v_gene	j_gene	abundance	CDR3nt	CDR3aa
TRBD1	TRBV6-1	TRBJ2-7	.	TGTGCCGTCACACGGGACAGGGTCGTCGAGCAGTACTTC	CAVTRDRVVEQYF
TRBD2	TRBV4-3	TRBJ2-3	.	TGCGCCAGCTCTACTTTCCCGGGGGGAGATACACAGTATTTT	CASSTFPGGDTQYF
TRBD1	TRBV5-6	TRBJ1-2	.	TGTGCCAGCATGGATCGTTTTGGGACAGGGGTTTTGACTCTTTATGGCTACACCTTC	CASMDRFGTGVLTLYGYTF
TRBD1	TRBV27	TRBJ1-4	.	TGTGCCAGCAGGACAGGGTTGTCTAATGAAAAACTGTTTTTT	CASRTGLSNEKLFF
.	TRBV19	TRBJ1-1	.	TGTGCCAGTAGTATCTATGGTCAGAACACTGAAGCTTTCTTT	CASSIYGQNTEAFF
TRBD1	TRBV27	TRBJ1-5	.	TGTGCCAGCAGTATAACAACAGGGGAAGGGGAGCCCCAGCATTTT	CASSITTGEGEPQHF
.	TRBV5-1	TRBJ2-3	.	TGCGCCAGCAGCCTAGGACATGCTGGCACAGATACGCAGTATTTT	CASSLGHAGTDTQYF
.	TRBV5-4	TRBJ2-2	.	TGTGCCAGCAGTTCGAAGAGGAACGCGAACACCGGGGAGCTGTTTTTT	CASSSKRNANTGELFF
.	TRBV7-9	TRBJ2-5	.	TGTGCCAGCAGCTTAGTTTTACAGACCGAAGAGACCCAGTACTTC	CASSLVLQTEETQYF
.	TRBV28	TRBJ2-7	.	TGTGCCACCCTAGATCAGGGGCTCTACGAGCAGTACTTC	CATLDQGLYEQYF
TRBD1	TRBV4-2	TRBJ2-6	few	TGTGCCAGCAGTCCGACGGGGACAGCCAACTCTGGGGCCAACGTCCTGACTTTC	CASSPTGTANSGANVLTF
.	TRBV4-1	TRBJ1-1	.	TGCGCCAGCATCCTTTATCCAGGGAACACTGAAGCTTTCTTT	CASILYPGNTEAFF
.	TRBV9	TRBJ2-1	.	TGTGCCAGCAGCGTAGAAGACAGCTCCTACAATGAGCAGTTCTTC	CASSVEDSSYNEQFF